This TCR beta chain appears in the sequencing data of a study of T cell changes during pregnancy in multiple sclerosis. Germline V gives CDR1 SGHVS, CDR2 FQNEAQ. CDR3 size: 15 residues. V lost 1 base and J lost 8, with 12 bases in between. Clones were read by immunoSEQ multiplex PCR, and TCRdb kept only the in-frame ones, dropping some. The sample has tens of thousands of clones, 85% to 95% seen once. Worth noting for this clone: The same CDR3 can be traced to other DNA sequences in this sample.

This sequence joins TRBV7-8 and TRBJ1-6; D not resolved. This sequence was found in a female donor with multiple sclerosis, enrolled in a pregnancy study. This specimen was CD4+ T cells from peripheral blood mononuclear cells, taken in the third trimester of pregnancy. CDR3 DNA: TGTGCCAGCAGCTTAGAGGGAGGGTTGGATTCACCCCTCCACTTT. It is translated as CASSLEGGLDSPLHF.